The 27 T cell receptor beta chains in this list originate from one sample, sequenced in a study of cytomegalovirus exposure and HLA in healthy donors. With 60 Vbeta and 13 Jbeta primers, the PCR was carried out. The protocol was immunoSEQ multiplex PCR, while the TCRdb copy is restricted to in-frame clones and leaves out a portion. The sample consists of around 150,000 clones, 77% of them appearing once. The sample taken for sequencing was PBMCs. These receptors were obtained from a man aged 30 to 45 in good health and CMV-seronegative.

J is TRBJ1-1 and V is TRBV5-1; no definite D call. Germline V gene lookup returns CDR1 SGHRS and CDR2 YFSETQ. V dropped 3 bases and J dropped 8 bases, with 14 bases sitting between them. The CDR3 is 13 residues long. CDR3: CASSYAAGGEAFF. The DNA of the CDR3 is TGCGCCAGCAGCTACGCCGCGGGAGGGGAAGCTTTCTTT.

The chain couples TRBV19 to TRBJ2-1; TRBD2 agrees at 16 bases. V shed 9 bases, J shed 9 bases, and the junction held 20 bases outside the gene matches. This CDR3 is 19 amino acids long. CDR1 is LNHDA and CDR2 is SQIVND in the germline V gene (reference sequence). CDR3 residues: CARTWAPGLAGGGEIEQFF. The CDR3 bases are TGTGCCAGAACGTGGGCCCCGGGACTAGCGGGAGGGGGGGAAATTGAGCAGTTCTTC.

This chain connects TRBV11-2 to TRBJ2-3; D is unclear. The V and J ends lost 5 bases and 2 bases respectively, with 8 bases between them. The CDR3 spans 13 residues. Germline V CDR1 and CDR2: SGHAT, FQNNGV. CDR3 sequence (DNA): TGTGCCAGCAGCATTGGGCCCACAGATACGCAGTATTTT. Its protein product is CASSIGPTDTQYF.

The chain uses TRBV28 and TRBJ2-7; TRBD2 agrees at 7 bases. Germline-derived CDR1 and CDR2 are MDHEN and SYDVKM. The CDR3 consists of 15 residues. The V and J ends lost 4 bases and 4 bases, in that order; junction bases with no gene match: 10. The CDR3 reads CASSSGGELVYEQYF. The CDR3 coding sequence is TGTGCCAGCAGTTCTGGGGGGGAATTGGTGTACGAGCAGTACTTC.

The chain is built from TRBV19 and TRBJ2-1, with TRBD2 identical over 10 bases. The CDR3 is 18 residues long. J gave up 0 bases and V 7 bases, and 12 bases lay outside the gene matches. In germline, CDR1 is LNHDA, CDR2 SQIVND (reference sequence). The CDR3 DNA reads TGTGCCAGTAACCTAGATGGACTAGCGGATAGCTCCTACAATGAGCAGTTCTTC. Translation gives CASNLDGLADSSYNEQFF.

This chain links TRBV7-9 with TRBJ2-1, with 11 bases fitting TRBD1. Germline CDR1 is SEHNR and CDR2 is FQNEAQ (reference sequence). CDR3 length: 18 amino acids. V lost 0 bases to trimming and J lost 2 bases; unmatched junction nucleotides: 6. The CDR3 DNA sequence: TGTGCCAGCAGCTTAGCGCGGGGACAGGGGGTCGCCTACAATGAGCAGTTCTTC. It specifies CASSLARGQGVAYNEQFF.

V gene TRBV9 combines with J gene TRBJ1-3; D might be TRBD1 (5 bases). V lost 0 bases and J lost 2, with 9 bases in between. Germline CDR1 SGDLS, CDR2 YYNGEE. This CDR3 is built from 15 residues. Written as DNA, the CDR3 is TGTGCCAGCAGCGTAGGCCCAGGGACTGGAAACACCATATATTTT. Translation gives CASSVGPGTGNTIYF.

CDR3 in DNA: TGTGCCAGCAGTGGGGACAGGTGGACCTACGAGCAGTACTTC. This codes for CASSGDRWTYEQYF. The J gene is TRBJ2-7, the V gene TRBV28; 8 bases match TRBD1. There are 14 residues in the CDR3. Germline-derived CDR1 and CDR2 are MDHEN and SYDVKM. Germline trimming cut 5 bases from V and 2 bases from J; bases unmatched to any gene: 5.

The chain has TRBV11-2 and TRBJ2-7, with 9 bases identical to TRBD1. This CDR3 has 15 amino acids. CDR1 and CDR2 from the germline V gene are SGHAT and FQNNGV. Germline trimming cut 4 bases from V and 2 bases from J; bases unmatched to any gene: 6. CDR3: CASSYRDREPYEQYF. Written as DNA, the CDR3 is TGTGCCAGCAGCTACCGGGACAGGGAACCCTACGAGCAGTACTTC.

This clone has more than one count but fewer than ten. The rearrangement uses TRBV6-5 and TRBJ2-7; 10 nucleotides line up with TRBD1. The CDR3 sequence is 15 residues long. Trimming cost V 5 bases and J 6 bases; bases outside gene matches: 10. Germline V gives CDR1 MNHEY, CDR2 SVGAGI. The CDR3: CASSPPWDRGSEQYF. In DNA form, the CDR3 reads TGTGCCAGCAGTCCTCCTTGGGACAGGGGTAGCGAGCAGTACTTC.

This sequence joins TRBV30 and TRBJ1-3; D gene ambiguous. The CDR3 loop spans 14 amino acids. V was shortened by 5 bases and J by 0 bases, with 11 bases between the two germline ends. Per germline, CDR1 GTSNPN and CDR2 SVGIG (reference sequence). CDR3 sequence (DNA): TGTGCCTGGCAGGCCTCTTACTCTGGAAACACCATATATTTT. Protein: CAWQASYSGNTIYF.

This chain uses TRBV19 with TRBJ2-1; a weak D match, TRBD2 (6 bases). Deletions cut 7 bases from V and 0 bases from J, with 16 bases between. CDR1 is LNHDA, CDR2 SQIVND, per germline (reference sequence). The CDR3 is 16 residues long. The CDR3 nucleotides read TGTGCCAGTACTAAACGGAGGGGCAGCTCCTACAATGAGCAGTTCTTC. It specifies CASTKRRGSSYNEQFF.

This clone was counted once. This chain joins TRBV5-1 and TRBJ2-7, with 9 positions matching TRBD1. Germline loops: CDR1 SGHRS, CDR2 YFSETQ. V was pared by 0 bases and J by 5 bases, with 3 bases of the junction left unmatched. The CDR3 is 14 amino acids. The CDR3 coding sequence is TGCGCCAGCAGCTTGGCGGGACAGGGTCACGAGCAGTACTTC. Translating it yields CASSLAGQGHEQYF. The complete variable domain, with remaining parts taken from reference TRBV5-1 and TRBJ2-7, reads KAGVTQTPRYLIKTRGQQVTLSCSPISGHRSVSWYQQTPGQGLQFLFEYFSETQRNKGNFPGRFSGRQFSNSRSEMNVSTLELGDSALYLCASSLAGQGHEQYFGPGTRLTVT.

The chain links TRBV10-3 to TRBJ2-7; 15 bases align to TRBD2. This CDR3 spans 20 amino acids. CDR1 and CDR2 from the germline V gene are ENHRY and SYGVKD. J lost 5 bases, V lost 4 bases, and 18 bases had no gene match. The CDR3 DNA follows: TGTGCCATCAGTGTAAGTCAGGGACAGGGACTAGCGGGAGGAACGGACGAGCAGTACTTC. Amino acid sequence: CAISVSQGQGLAGGTDEQYF.

The chain couples TRBV7-9 to TRBJ1-3; D not resolved. The CDR3 sequence is 13 residues long. Germline V gene lookup returns CDR1 SEHNR and CDR2 FQNEAQ (reference sequence). Between the trimmed V and J ends, which lost 2 bases and 6 bases, there was a span of 8 bases. CDR3 coding DNA: TGTGCCAGCAGCTTATCCGGTATAAACACCATATATTTT. As protein: CASSLSGINTIYF.

This sequence joins TRBV6-5 and TRBJ1-2, with 7 bases matching TRBD1. This CDR3 region has 16 residues. Trimming removed 2 bases from V and 4 bases from J; junction bases left unmatched: 10. The germline V gene has CDR1 MNHEY and CDR2 SVGAGI. CDR3 region: CASSYLTGTDLYGYTF. The CDR3 DNA reads TGTGCCAGCAGTTACCTAACCGGGACAGACCTCTATGGCTACACCTTC.

The sample holds a few counts of this clone. The chain has TRBV2 and TRBJ1-2; D unresolved. Germline CDR1 SNHLY, CDR2 FYNNEI. Trimming pared 2 bases from V and 0 bases from J, leaving 7 bases between. The CDR3 spans 14 residues. The CDR3 sequence is CASSELSANYGYTF. CDR3 in DNA: TGTGCCAGCAGTGAATTGTCAGCTAACTATGGCTACACCTTC.

This clone was counted between two and nine times. This chain connects TRBV5-1 to TRBJ2-7; 10 bases align to TRBD1. This CDR3 has 14 residues. Germline V gene sequence: CDR1 SGHRS, CDR2 YFSETQ. V dropped 4 bases and J dropped 2; count of bases not matched to a gene: 3. The CDR3 DNA reads TGCGCCAGCAGCCGACAGGGGGCAACCTACGAGCAGTACTTC. Protein product: CASSRQGATYEQYF.

The chain joins TRBV5-4 to TRBJ1-2; 7 bases are shared with TRBD1. The germline V gene encodes CDR1 SGHNT and CDR2 YYREEE (reference sequence). V lost 6 bases to trimming and J lost 3 bases; unmatched junction nucleotides: 11. CDR3 size: 15 residues. Here the CDR3 reads CASKDMTGYDYGYTF. DNA for the CDR3: TGTGCCAGCAAAGATATGACAGGGTATGACTATGGCTACACCTTC. Supplemented by reference TRBV5-4 and TRBJ1-2, the full variable domain reads ETGVTQSPTHLIKTRGQQVTLRCSSQSGHNTVSWYQQALGQGPQFIFQYYREEENGRGNFPPRFSGLQFPNYSSELNVNALELDDSALYLCASKDMTGYDYGYTFGSGTRLTVV.

This rearrangement joins TRBV9 to TRBJ2-2; tentative D call: TRBD2 (6 bases). CDR1 SGDLS and CDR2 YYNGEE come from the germline V gene. Trimming shortened V by 3 bases and J by 7 bases, and 10 bases separated the two germline ends. This CDR3 spans 13 amino acids. The CDR3 region is CASSGASVGELFF. CDR3 coding DNA: TGTGCCAGCAGCGGAGCTAGCGTCGGGGAGCTGTTTTTT. Full variable domain (missing parts from reference TRBV9 and TRBJ2-2): DSGVTQTPKHLITATGQRVTLRCSPRSGDLSVYWYQQSLDQGLQFLIQYYNGEERAKGNILERFSAQQFPDLHSELNLSSLELGDSALYFCASSGASVGELFFGEGSRLTVL.

This clone has a single count. The rearrangement joins TRBV2 to TRBJ2-7, with 7 bases lining up with TRBD1. Per germline, CDR1 SNHLY and CDR2 FYNNEI. The trim removed 10 bases at V and 2 bases at J, leaving 17 bases unmatched. This CDR3 contains 16 residues. The CDR3 DNA reads as TGTGCCATACCGAGGGCGGCAGGGGGACCCCCCTACGAGCAGTACTTC. As protein: CAIPRAAGGPPYEQYF.

The V gene is TRBV11-3, the J gene TRBJ2-1, with TRBD1 identical over 7 bases. Germline values: CDR1 SGHNT, CDR2 YENEEA. The length of the CDR3 is 15 residues. Trimming took 2 bases from V and 5 from J; bases not matched to a gene: 6. This CDR3 is CASSLMGDSNNEQFF. CDR3 DNA sequence: TGTGCCAGCAGCTTAATGGGGGACAGCAACAATGAGCAGTTCTTC. The entire variable domain, with the rest obtained from reference TRBV11-3 and TRBJ2-1, is as follows: EAGVVQSPRYKIIEKKQPVAFWCNPISGHNTLYWYLQNLGQGPELLIRYENEEAVDDSQLPKDRFSAERLKGVDSTLKIQPAELGDSAVYLCASSLMGDSNNEQFFGPGTRLTVL.

V usage is TRBV7-6 and J usage is TRBJ2-3, with 12 bases matching TRBD2. V trimming: 5 bases; J trimming: 2 bases; junction bases outside the gene matches: 5. The CDR3 covers 16 residues. Germline CDR1 and CDR2: SGHVS and FNYEAQ. This CDR3 is CASSQGTSGFTDTQYF. As DNA, the CDR3 is TGTGCCAGCAGCCAAGGGACTAGCGGGTTCACAGATACGCAGTATTTT.

The V call is TRBV12-5, the J call TRBJ1-5, with a weak D call TRBD1 (5 bases). In germline, CDR1 is LGHNT, CDR2 FRNRAP. The CDR3 is 13 residues long. The V end was cut by 2 bases, the J end by 6 bases, with 8 bases between. In DNA form, the CDR3 reads TGTGCTAGTGGTTTGTCTGGGGCTCAGCCCCAGCATTTT. This codes for CASGLSGAQPQHF.

This chain links TRBV2 with TRBJ2-5; TRBD1 might be the D (6 bases). Looked up from germline, CDR1 is SNHLY and CDR2 is FYNNEI. V was pared by 2 bases and J by 9 bases, with 7 bases between. This CDR3 has 11 amino acids. As DNA, the CDR3 is TGTGCCAGCAGTGAATCAGGGGCCCAGTACTTC. This translates into CASSESGAQYF.

The chain carries TRBV14 and TRBJ2-1; 10 nucleotides align to TRBD2. V lost 3 bases and J lost 9; bases outside the gene matches: 14. The CDR3 totals 17 residues. Per the germline V gene, CDR1 is SGHDN and CDR2 is FVKESK. CDR3 coding DNA: TGTGCCAGCAGCCATCCTAGGGGGGCTAGCGGGAGACGTGAGCAGTTCTTC. It specifies CASSHPRGASGRREQFF. The whole variable domain, remainder taken from reference TRBV14 and TRBJ2-1, is EAGVTQFPSHSVIEKGQTVTLRCDPISGHDNLYWYRRVMGKEIKFLLHFVKESKQDESGMPNNRFLAERTGGTYSTLKVQPAELEDSGVYFCASSHPRGASGRREQFFGPGTRLTVL.

The rearrangement uses TRBV29-1 and TRBJ2-1, with TRBD1 as a possible D gene (5 bases). V shed 5 bases and J shed 3 bases, with 20 bases lying between them. This CDR3 has 16 residues. Per the germline V gene, CDR1 is SQVTM and CDR2 is ANQGSEA. The CDR3 reads CSVQRILRVGYNEQFF. The CDR3 region has the DNA TGCAGCGTTCAGAGGATCCTCAGGGTTGGCTACAATGAGCAGTTCTTC.